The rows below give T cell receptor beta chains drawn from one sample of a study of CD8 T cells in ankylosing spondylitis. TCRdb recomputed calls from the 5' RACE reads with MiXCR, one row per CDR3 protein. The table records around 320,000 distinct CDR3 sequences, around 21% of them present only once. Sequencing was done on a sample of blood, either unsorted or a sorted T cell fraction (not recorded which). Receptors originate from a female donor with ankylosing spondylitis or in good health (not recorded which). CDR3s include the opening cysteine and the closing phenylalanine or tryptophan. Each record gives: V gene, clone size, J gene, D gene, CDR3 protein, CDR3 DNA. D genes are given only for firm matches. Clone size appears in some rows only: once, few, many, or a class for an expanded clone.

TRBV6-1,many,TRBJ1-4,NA,CASSAKRLTPGKLFF,TGTGCCAGCAGCGCGAAGAGACTTACACCAGGAAAACTGTTTTTT
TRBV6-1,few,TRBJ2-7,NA,CASRGTGTILPYEQYF,TGTGCCAGCAGGGGCACCGGGACCATCTTACCCTACGAGCAGTACTTC
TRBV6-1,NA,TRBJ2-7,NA,CASNTAPGMAYEQYF,TGTGCCAGCAATACGGCCCCGGGGATGGCCTACGAGCAGTACTTC
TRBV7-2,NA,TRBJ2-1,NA,CASSPARGGTYNEQFF,TGTGCCAGCAGCCCCGCTAGGGGAGGAACCTACAATGAGCAGTTCTTC
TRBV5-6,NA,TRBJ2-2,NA,CASSLTLRDGNTGELFF,TGTGCCAGCAGCTTAACCCTCCGGGACGGGAACACCGGGGAGCTGTTTTTT
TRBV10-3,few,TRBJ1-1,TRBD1,CAIRRDRGNTEAFF,TGTGCCATCAGGAGGGACAGGGGGAACACTGAAGCTTTCTTT
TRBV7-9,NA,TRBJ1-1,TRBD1,CASTLTGGRTEAFF,TGTGCCAGCACCCTGACAGGGGGCAGAACTGAAGCTTTCTTT
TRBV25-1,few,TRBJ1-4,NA,CASSRPGGREKLFF,TGTGCCAGCAGCCGACCGGGAGGAAGGGAAAAACTGTTTTTT
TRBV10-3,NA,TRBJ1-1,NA,CAISRTMNTEAFF,TGTGCCATCAGCCGGACCATGAACACTGAAGCTTTCTTT
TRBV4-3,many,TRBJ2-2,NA,CASSQGHTGEAGTGELFF,TGCGCCAGCAGCCAAGGACACACAGGGGAAGCGGGCACCGGGGAGCTGTTTTTT
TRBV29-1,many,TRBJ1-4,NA,CSVLGYTEANEKLFF,TGCAGCGTCCTAGGCTACACAGAGGCTAATGAAAAACTGTTTTTT
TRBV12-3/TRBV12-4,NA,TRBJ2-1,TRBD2,CASGTSRDIEQFF,TGTGCCAGTGGGACTAGTAGGGATATTGAGCAGTTCTTC
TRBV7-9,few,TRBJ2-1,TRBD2,CASSPKAGLAFNEQFF,TGTGCCAGCAGCCCGAAAGCGGGACTGGCCTTCAATGAGCAGTTCTTC
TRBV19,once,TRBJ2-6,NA,CASDEGAGANVLTF,TGTGCCAGTGACGAAGGCGCTGGGGCCAACGTCCTGACTTTC
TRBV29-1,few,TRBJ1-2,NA,CSVEDRSGDGGYTF,TGCAGCGTTGAAGATCGTTCAGGGGATGGTGGCTACACCTTC
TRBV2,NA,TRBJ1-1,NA,CASRGGQKNTEAFF,TGTGCCAGCAGAGGGGGGCAGAAGAACACTGAAGCTTTCTTT
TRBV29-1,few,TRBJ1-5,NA,CSVSTGSNQPQHF,TGCAGCGTTTCCACGGGAAGCAATCAGCCCCAGCATTTT
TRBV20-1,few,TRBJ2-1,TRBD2,CSAGPPGLAGAGEQFF,TGCAGTGCTGGTCCACCTGGACTAGCGGGAGCAGGGGAGCAGTTCTTC
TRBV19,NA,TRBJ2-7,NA,CASSRRDRLSNEQYF,TGTGCCAGTAGTAGGCGGGACCGACTATCCAACGAGCAGTACTTC
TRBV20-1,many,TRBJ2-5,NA,CSASPGTRTQYF,TGCAGTGCTAGTCCAGGGACGAGAACCCAGTACTTC
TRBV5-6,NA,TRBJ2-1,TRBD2,CASSLTRGLAQSGGEQFF,TGTGCCAGCAGCTTGACCCGCGGACTAGCCCAATCGGGGGGTGAGCAGTTCTTC
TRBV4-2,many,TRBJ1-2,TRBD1,CASSQERTGNSTRGYTF,TGTGCCAGCAGCCAAGAGAGGACAGGCAATTCTACACGTGGCTACACCTTC
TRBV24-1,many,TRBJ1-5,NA,CATARGNQPQHF,TGTGCCACCGCCAGGGGTAATCAGCCCCAGCATTTT
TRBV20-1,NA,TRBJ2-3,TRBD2,CSARDPLAATDTQYF,TGCAGTGCTAGAGATCCCCTAGCGGCCACAGATACGCAGTATTTT
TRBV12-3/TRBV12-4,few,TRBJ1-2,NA,CASTPQGVYYGYTF,TGTGCCAGCACTCCACAGGGCGTATACTATGGCTACACCTTC
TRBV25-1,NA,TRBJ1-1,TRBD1,CASRTGGGNTEAFF,TGTGCCAGCAGGACAGGGGGAGGGAACACTGAAGCTTTCTTT
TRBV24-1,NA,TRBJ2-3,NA,CATSDTATDTQYF,TGTGCCACCAGTGATACGGCCACAGATACGCAGTATTTT
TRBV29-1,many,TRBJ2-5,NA,CSVAPGGETQYF,TGCAGCGTTGCCCCCGGGGGAGAGACCCAGTACTTC
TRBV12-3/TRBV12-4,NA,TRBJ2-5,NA,CASNGHAQETQYF,TGTGCCAGCAACGGGCACGCCCAAGAGACCCAGTACTTC
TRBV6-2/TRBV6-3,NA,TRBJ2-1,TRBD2,CASSQTSGRLQQFF,TGTGCCAGCAGCCAGACTAGCGGGAGGCTTCAGCAGTTCTTC
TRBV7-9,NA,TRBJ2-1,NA,CASSFSDPRNEQFF,TGTGCCAGCAGCTTTAGCGACCCGCGCAATGAGCAGTTCTTC
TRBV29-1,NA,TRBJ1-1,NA,CSVAPTEAFF,TGCAGCGTTGCCCCGACTGAAGCTTTCTTT
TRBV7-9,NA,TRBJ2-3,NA,CASNGPSGLSTDTQYF,TGTGCCAGCAACGGCCCAAGCGGGCTCAGCACAGATACGCAGTATTTT
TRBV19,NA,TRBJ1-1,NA,CATMRDMNTEAFF,TGTGCCACGATGAGGGACATGAACACTGAAGCTTTCTTT
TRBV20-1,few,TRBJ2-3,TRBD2,CSAWGGADTQYF,TGCAGTGCTTGGGGGGGTGCAGATACGCAGTATTTT
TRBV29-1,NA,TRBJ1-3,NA,CSVGGDGNTIYF,TGCAGCGTTGGAGGGGATGGAAACACCATATATTTT
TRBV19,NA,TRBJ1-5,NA,CASSTQEYTGSNQPQHF,TGTGCCAGTAGTACACAAGAATATACGGGTAGCAATCAGCCCCAGCATTTT
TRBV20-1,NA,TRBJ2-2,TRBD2,CSAREWSSGITGELFF,TGCAGTGCTAGAGAATGGTCTAGCGGGATTACCGGGGAGCTGTTTTTT
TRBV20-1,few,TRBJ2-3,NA,CSARDARGLDTQYF,TGCAGTGCTAGAGACGCCAGGGGACTAGATACGCAGTATTTT
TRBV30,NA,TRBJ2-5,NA,CAWSGQAQLETQYF,TGTGCCTGGAGTGGCCAGGCCCAATTGGAGACCCAGTACTTC
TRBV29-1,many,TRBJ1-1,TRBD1,CSAYHSGGMNTEAFF,TGCAGCGCCTACCACTCAGGGGGCATGAACACTGAAGCTTTCTTT
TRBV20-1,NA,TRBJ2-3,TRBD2,CSARDLGQLVAGVADTQYF,TGCAGTGCTAGAGATCTAGGGCAGTTGGTAGCGGGAGTAGCAGATACGCAGTATTTT
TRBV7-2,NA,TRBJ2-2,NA,CASSPLGHTGELFF,TGTGCCAGCAGCCCCCTTGGTCACACCGGGGAGCTGTTTTTT
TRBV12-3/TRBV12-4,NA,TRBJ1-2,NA,CASRTGRGQRGYTF,TGTGCCAGCAGGACTGGCAGGGGTCAGAGGGGCTACACCTTC
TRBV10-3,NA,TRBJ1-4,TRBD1,CAISESTGGNEKLFF,TGTGCCATCAGTGAGTCGACAGGGGGGAACGAAAAACTGTTTTTT
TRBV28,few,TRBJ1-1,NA,CASSIDPKYAEAFF,TGTGCCAGCTCAATCGACCCGAAGTATGCTGAAGCTTTCTTT
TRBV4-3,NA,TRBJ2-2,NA,CASSHSGSYTGELFF,TGCGCCAGCAGCCATAGCGGAAGTTACACCGGGGAGCTGTTTTTT
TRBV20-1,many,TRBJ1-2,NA,CSAIGGSYGYTF,TGCAGTGCCATAGGGGGTTCCTATGGCTACACCTTC
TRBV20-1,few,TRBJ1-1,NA,CSVVRVRQEAEAFF,TGCAGTGTTGTCCGTGTGAGACAGGAGGCTGAAGCTTTCTTT
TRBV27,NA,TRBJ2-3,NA,CASSLSGPTDTQYF,TGTGCCAGCAGTTTATCGGGGCCCACAGATACGCAGTATTTT
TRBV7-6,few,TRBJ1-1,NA,CASRKGGGEAFF,TGTGCCAGCAGAAAAGGGGGAGGGGAAGCTTTCTTT
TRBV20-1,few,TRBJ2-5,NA,CSAARDGRQETQYF,TGCAGTGCTGCCCGGGACGGAAGGCAAGAGACCCAGTACTTC
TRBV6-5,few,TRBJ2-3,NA,CASSSAGAGSTDTQYF,TGTGCCAGCAGTTCTGCGGGGGCAGGTAGCACAGATACGCAGTATTTT
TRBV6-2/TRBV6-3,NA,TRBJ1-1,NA,CASSYVPGQTNTEAFF,TGTGCCAGCAGTTACGTCCCGGGGCAGACTAACACTGAAGCTTTCTTT
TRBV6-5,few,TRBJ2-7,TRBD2,CASSYYGRGSREQYF,TGTGCCAGCAGTTATTACGGGAGGGGATCTCGCGAGCAGTACTTC
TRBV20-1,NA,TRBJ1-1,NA,CSARTGDWNTEAFF,TGCAGTGCTAGAACCGGGGATTGGAACACTGAAGCTTTCTTT
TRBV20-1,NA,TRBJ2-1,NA,CSARGGGDSSYNEQFF,TGCAGTGCTAGAGGAGGCGGGGACAGCTCCTACAATGAGCAGTTCTTC
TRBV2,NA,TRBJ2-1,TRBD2,CASRGTSGRPRVQFF,TGTGCCAGCAGGGGTACTAGCGGGAGGCCCCGGGTGCAGTTCTTC
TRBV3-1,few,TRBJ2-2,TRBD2,CASSSAGLGELFF,TGTGCCAGCAGCTCAGCGGGGTTAGGGGAGCTGTTTTTT